The T cell receptor (beta chain) under discussion was sequenced for a study of blood T cell repertoires in COVID-19. Study-level information: COVID-19 samples, acute and convalescent, were from the United States, Italy and Spain. The analysed material was cDNA or gDNA that came from T cells, B-cell-depleted T cells, or PBMCs.

Trimming removed 6 bases from V and 8 bases from J; junction bases left unmatched: 4. Looked up from germline, CDR1 is WNHNN and CDR2 is SYGVQD (reference sequence). CDR3 length equals 11 residues. Using immunoSEQ multiplex PCR, the repertoire was profiled, and TCRdb retains in-frame clones only, with some absent. The sample records around 19,000 clones, 80% to 90% being singletons. The source material was peripheral blood. This clonotype originated in a woman aged 55-70 years with active COVID-19. The chain uses TRBV10-1 and TRBJ2-7; the match to TRBD1 covers 7 bases. In DNA, the CDR3 is TGCGCCAGCAGCGACAGGGAAAAGCAGTACTTC. Translating it yields CASSDREKQYF.